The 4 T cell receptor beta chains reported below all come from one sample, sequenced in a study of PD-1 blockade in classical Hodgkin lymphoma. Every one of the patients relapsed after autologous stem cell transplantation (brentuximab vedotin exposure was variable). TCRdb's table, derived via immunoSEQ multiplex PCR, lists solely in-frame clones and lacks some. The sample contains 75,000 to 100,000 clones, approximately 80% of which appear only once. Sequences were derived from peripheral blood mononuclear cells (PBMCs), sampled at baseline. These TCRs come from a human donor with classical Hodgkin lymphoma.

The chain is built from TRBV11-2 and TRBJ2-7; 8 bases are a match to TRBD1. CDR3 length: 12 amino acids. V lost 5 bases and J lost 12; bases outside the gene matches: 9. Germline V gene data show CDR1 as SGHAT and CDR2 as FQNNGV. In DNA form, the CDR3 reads TGTGCCAGCAGCCCGACGGACAGGGATCTGTACTTC. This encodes CASSPTDRDLYF.

CDR3 residues: CASSLREGTGNTIYF. DNA of the CDR3: TGTGCCAGCAGCTTACGGGAGGGGACAGGAAACACCATATATTTT. The rearrangement uses TRBV7-9 and TRBJ1-3, with TRBD1 as a possible D gene (6 bases). The CDR3 consists of 15 residues. CDR1 is SEHNR, CDR2 FQNEAQ, per germline (reference sequence). V gave up 2 bases and J gave up 4 bases, with 12 bases separating them.

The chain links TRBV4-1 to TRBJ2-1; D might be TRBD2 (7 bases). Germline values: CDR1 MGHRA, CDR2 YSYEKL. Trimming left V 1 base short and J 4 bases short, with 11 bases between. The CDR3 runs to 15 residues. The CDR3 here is CASSQGGGHYNEQFF. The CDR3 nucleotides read TGCGCCAGCAGCCAAGGGGGGGGCCATTACAATGAGCAGTTCTTC.

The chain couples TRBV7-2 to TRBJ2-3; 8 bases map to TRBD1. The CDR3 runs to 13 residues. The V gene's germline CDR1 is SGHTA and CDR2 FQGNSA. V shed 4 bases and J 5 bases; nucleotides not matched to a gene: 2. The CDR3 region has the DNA TGTGCCAGCAGCTGGACAGGGAGAGATACGCAGTATTTT. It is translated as CASSWTGRDTQYF.